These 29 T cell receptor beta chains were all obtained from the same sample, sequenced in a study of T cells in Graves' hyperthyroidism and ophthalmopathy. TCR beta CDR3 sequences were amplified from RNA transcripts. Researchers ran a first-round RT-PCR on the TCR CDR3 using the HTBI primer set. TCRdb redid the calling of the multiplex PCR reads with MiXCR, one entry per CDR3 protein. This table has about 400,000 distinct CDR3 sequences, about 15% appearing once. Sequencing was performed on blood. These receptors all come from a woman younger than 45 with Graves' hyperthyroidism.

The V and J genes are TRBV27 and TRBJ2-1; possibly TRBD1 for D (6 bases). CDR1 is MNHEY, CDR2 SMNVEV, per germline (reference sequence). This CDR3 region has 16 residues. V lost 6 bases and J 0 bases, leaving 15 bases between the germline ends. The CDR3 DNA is TGTGCCAGCAGCCGAACAGGGACGAGCTCCTACAATGAGCAGTTCTTC. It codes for CASSRTGTSSYNEQFF.

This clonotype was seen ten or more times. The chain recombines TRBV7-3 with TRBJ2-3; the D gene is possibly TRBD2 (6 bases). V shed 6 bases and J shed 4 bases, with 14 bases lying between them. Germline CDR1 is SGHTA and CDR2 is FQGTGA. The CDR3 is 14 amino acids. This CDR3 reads CASSPGGVPDTQYF. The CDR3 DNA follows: TGTGCCAGCAGTCCAGGAGGGGTTCCAGATACGCAGTATTTT.

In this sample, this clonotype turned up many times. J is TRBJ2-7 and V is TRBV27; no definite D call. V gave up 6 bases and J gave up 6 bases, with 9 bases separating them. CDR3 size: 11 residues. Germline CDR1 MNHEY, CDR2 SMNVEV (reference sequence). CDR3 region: CASSLFGEQYF. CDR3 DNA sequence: TGTGCCAGCAGCCTCTTCGGCGAGCAGTACTTC.

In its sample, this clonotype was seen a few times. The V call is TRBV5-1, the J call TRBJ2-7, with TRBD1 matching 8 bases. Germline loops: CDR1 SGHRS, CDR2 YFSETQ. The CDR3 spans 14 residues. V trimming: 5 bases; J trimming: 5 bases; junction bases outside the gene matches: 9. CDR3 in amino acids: CASRRQGAVDEQYF. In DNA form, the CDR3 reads TGCGCCAGCAGGCGGCAGGGGGCAGTGGACGAGCAGTACTTC.

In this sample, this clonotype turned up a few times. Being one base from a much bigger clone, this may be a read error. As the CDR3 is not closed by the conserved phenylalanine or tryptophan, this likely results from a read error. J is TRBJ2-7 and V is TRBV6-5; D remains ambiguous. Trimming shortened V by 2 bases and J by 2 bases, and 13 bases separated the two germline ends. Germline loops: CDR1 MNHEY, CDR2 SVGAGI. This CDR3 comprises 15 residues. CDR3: CASSYVRSPPYEQYL. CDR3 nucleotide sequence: TGTGCCAGCAGTTACGTTCGGTCCCCGCCCTACGAGCAGTACCTC.

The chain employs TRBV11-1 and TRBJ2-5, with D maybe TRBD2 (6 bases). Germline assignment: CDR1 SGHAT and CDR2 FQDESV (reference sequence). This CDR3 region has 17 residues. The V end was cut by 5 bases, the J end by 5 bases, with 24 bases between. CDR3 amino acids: CASSKNPGLGGMETQYF. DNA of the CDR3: TGTGCCAGCAGCAAAAATCCGGGACTGGGGGGAATGGAGACCCAGTACTTC.

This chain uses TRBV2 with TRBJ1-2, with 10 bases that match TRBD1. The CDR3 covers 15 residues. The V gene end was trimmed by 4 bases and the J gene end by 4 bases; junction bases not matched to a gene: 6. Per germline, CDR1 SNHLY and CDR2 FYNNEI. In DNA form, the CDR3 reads TGTGCCAGCAGTGGACAGGGGGCGCTCCCCTATGGCTACACCTTC. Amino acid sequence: CASSGQGALPYGYTF.

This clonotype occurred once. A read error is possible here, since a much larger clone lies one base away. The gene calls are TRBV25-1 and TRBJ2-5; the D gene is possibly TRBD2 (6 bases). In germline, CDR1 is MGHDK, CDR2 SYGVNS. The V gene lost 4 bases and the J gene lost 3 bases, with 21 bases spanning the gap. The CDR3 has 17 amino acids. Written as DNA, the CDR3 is TGTGCCAGCAGTGGTCCTGGGGAAAGGAGGGTTGAAGAGACCCAGTACTTC. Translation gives CASSGPGERRVEETQYF.

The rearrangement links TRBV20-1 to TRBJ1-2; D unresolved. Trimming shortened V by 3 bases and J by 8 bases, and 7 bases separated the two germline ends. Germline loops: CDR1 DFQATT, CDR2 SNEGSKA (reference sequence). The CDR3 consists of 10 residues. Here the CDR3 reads CSARVDGYTF. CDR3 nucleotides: TGCAGTGCTAGGGTGGACGGCTACACCTTC.

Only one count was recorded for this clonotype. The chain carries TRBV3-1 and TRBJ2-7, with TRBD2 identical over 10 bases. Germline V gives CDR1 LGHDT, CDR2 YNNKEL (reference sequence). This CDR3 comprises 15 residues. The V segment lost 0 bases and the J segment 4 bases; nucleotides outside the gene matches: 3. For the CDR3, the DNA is TGTGCCAGCAGCCAAGATCTAGCGGGAGAGTACGAGCAGTACTTC. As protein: CASSQDLAGEYEQYF.

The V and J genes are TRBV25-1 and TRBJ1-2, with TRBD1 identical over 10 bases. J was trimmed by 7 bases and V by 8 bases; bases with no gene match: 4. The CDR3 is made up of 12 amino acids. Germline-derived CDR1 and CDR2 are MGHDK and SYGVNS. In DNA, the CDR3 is TGTGCCAGCCGGACAGGGGGTTTTGGCTACACCTTC. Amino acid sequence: CASRTGGFGYTF.

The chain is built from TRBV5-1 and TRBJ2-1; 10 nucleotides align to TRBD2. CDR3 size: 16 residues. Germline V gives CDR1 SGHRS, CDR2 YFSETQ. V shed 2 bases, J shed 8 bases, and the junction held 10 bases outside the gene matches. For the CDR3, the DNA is TGCGCCAGCAGCTTAGGGCTAGCGGGAGCTTACGATGAGCAGTTCTTC. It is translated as CASSLGLAGAYDEQFF. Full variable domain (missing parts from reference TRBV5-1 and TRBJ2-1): KAGVTQTPRYLIKTRGQQVTLSCSPISGHRSVSWYQQTPGQGLQFLFEYFSETQRNKGNFPGRFSGRQFSNSRSEMNVSTLELGDSALYLCASSLGLAGAYDEQFFGPGTRLTVL.

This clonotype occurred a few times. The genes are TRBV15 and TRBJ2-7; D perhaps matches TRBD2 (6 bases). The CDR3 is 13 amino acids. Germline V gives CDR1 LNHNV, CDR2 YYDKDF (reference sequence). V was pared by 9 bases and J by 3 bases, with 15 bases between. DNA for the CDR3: TGTGCCACATCGCGGGACGGCAACTACGAGCAGTACTTC. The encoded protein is CATSRDGNYEQYF.

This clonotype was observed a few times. In DNA form, the CDR3 reads TGTGCCAGCAGCGCCCTCGTTCGAGATACGCAGTATTTT. This encodes CASSALVRDTQYF. The V call is TRBV9, the J call TRBJ2-3; D unresolved. V was clipped by 3 bases and J by 5 bases, with 10 bases between them. The CDR3 runs 13 residues. The V gene's germline CDR1 is SGDLS and CDR2 YYNGEE.

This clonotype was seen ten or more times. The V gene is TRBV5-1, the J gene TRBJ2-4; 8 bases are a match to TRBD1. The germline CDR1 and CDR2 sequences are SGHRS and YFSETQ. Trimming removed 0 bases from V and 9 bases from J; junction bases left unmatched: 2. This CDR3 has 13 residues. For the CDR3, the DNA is TGCGCCAGCAGCTTGGCGGACAGGGCCATTCAGTACTTC. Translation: CASSLADRAIQYF.

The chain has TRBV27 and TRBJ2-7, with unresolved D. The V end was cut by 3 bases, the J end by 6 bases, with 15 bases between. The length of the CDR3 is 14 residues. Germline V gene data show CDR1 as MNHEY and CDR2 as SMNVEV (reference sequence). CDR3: CASSFRTRLGEQYF. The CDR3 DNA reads TGTGCCAGCAGTTTTAGGACCAGGCTTGGCGAGCAGTACTTC.

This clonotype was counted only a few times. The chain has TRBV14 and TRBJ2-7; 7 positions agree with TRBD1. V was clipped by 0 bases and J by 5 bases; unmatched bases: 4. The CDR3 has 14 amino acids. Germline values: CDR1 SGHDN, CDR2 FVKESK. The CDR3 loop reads CASSQEYQGDEQYF. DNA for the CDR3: TGTGCCAGCAGCCAAGAATATCAGGGGGACGAGCAGTACTTC. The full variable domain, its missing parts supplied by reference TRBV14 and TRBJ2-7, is EAGVTQFPSHSVIEKGQTVTLRCDPISGHDNLYWYRRVMGKEIKFLLHFVKESKQDESGMPNNRFLAERTGGTYSTLKVQPAELEDSGVYFCASSQEYQGDEQYFGPGTRLTVT.

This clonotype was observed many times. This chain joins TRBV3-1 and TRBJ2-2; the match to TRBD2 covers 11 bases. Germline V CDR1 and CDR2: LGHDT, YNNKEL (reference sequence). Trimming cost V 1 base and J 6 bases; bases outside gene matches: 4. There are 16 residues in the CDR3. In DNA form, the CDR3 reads TGTGCCAGCAGCCAAGCGACTAGCGGGAATGCCGGGGAGCTGTTTTTT. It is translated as CASSQATSGNAGELFF.

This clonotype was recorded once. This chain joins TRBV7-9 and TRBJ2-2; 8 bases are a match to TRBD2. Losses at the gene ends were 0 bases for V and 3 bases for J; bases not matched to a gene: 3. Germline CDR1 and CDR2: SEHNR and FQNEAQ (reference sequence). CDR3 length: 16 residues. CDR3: CASSLATGGDTGELFF. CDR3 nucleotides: TGTGCCAGCAGCTTAGCGACCGGGGGGGACACCGGGGAGCTGTTTTTT.

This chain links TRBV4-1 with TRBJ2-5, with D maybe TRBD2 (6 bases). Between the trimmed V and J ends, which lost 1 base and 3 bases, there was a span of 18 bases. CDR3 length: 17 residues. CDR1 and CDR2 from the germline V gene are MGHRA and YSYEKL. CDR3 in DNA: TGCGCCAGCAGCCAAGCCGCGGTCTTTAGCGGCAAAGAGACCCAGTACTTC. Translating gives CASSQAAVFSGKETQYF.

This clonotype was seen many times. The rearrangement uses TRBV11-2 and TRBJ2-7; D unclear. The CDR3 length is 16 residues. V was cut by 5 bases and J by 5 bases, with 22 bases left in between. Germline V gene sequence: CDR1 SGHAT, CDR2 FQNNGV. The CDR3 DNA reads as TGTGCCAGCAGCAAGTGGGTACGAGCGTTAACGAACGAGCAGTACTTC. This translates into CASSKWVRALTNEQYF.

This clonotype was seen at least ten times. The CDR3 nucleotides are TGTGCCAGCAGTGAAAGAGGGGAAGCTTTCTTT. Translated: CASSERGEAFF. V gene TRBV6-1 combines with J gene TRBJ1-1; no reliable D call. The CDR3 is made up of 11 amino acids. The ends were cut back, 2 bases at V and 8 bases at J, with 6 bases in the middle. Germline values: CDR1 MNHNS, CDR2 SASEGT.

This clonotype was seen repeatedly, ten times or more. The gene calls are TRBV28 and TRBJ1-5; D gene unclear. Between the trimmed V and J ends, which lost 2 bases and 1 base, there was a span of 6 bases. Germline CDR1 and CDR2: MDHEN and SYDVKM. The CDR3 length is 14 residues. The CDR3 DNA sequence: TGTGCCAGCAGTTTAGGTCAGAGCAATCAGCCCCAGCATTTT. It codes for CASSLGQSNQPQHF.

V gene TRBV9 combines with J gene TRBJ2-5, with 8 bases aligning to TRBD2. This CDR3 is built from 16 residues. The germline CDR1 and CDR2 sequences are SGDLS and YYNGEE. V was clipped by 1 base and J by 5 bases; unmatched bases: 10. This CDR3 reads CASSVSGGGWDETQYF. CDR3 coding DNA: TGTGCCAGCAGCGTATCGGGGGGGGGTTGGGATGAGACCCAGTACTTC.

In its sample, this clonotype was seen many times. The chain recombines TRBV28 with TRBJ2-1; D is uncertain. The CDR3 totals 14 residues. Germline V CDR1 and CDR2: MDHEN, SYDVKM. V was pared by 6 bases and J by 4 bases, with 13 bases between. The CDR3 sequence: CASSTAPSYNEQFF. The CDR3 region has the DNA TGTGCCAGCAGCACCGCCCCATCATACAATGAGCAGTTCTTC.

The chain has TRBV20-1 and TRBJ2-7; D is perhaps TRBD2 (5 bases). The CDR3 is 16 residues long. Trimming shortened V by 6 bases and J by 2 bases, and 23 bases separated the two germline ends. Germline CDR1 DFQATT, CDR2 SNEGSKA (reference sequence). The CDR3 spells CSAPLAGALRAYEQYF. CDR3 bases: TGCAGTGCGCCCCTAGCAGGAGCGCTTCGGGCCTACGAGCAGTACTTC.

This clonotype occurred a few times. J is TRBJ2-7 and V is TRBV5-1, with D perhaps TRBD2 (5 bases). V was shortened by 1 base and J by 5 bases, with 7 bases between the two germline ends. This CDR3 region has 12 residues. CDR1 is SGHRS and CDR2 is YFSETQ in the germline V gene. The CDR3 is CASSLNSDEQYF. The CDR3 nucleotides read TGCGCCAGCAGCTTGAATAGCGACGAGCAGTACTTC.

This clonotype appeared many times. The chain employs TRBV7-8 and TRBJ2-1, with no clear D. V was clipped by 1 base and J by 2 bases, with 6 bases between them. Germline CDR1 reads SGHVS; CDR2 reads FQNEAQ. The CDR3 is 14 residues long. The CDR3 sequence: CASSLVPPYNEQFF. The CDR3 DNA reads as TGTGCCAGCAGCTTAGTTCCACCCTACAATGAGCAGTTCTTC.

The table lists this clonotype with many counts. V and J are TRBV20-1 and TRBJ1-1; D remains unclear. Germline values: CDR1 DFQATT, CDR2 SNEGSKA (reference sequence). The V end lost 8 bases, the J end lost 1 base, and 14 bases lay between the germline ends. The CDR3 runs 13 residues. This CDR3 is CSSGGVGNTEAFF. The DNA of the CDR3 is TGCAGTTCAGGAGGTGTCGGGAACACTGAAGCTTTCTTT.